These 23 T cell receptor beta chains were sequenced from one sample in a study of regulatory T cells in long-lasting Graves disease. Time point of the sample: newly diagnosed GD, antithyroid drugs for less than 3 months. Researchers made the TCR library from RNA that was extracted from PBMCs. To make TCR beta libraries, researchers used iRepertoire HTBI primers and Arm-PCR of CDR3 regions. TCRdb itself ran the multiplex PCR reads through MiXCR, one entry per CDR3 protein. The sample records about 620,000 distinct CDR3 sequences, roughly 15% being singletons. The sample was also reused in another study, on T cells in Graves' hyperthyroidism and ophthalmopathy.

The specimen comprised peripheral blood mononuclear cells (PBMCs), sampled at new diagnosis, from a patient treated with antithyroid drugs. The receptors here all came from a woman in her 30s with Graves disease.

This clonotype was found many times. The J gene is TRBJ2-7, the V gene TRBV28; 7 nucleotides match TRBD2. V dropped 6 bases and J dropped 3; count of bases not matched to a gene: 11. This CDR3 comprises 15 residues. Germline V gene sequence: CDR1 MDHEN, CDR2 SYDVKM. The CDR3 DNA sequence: TGTGCCAGCAGCTCGAGCCCTAGCGGCTTCTACGAGCAGTACTTC. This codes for CASSSSPSGFYEQYF.

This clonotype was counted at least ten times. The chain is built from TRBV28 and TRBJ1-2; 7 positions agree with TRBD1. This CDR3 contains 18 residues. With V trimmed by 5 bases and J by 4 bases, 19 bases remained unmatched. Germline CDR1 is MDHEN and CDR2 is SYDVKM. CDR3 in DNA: TGTGCCAGCAGTCCTCGTTTAAGGGCGACAGGGTCCGGCTATGGCTACACCTTC. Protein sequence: CASSPRLRATGSGYGYTF.

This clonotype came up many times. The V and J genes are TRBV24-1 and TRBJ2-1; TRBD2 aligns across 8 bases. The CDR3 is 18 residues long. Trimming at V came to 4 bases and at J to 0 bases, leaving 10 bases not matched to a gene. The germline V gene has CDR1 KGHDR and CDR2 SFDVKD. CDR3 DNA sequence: TGTGCCACCAGTGAGTCTCTAGGCGGGAGGAGCTCCTACAATGAGCAGTTCTTC. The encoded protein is CATSESLGGRSSYNEQFF.

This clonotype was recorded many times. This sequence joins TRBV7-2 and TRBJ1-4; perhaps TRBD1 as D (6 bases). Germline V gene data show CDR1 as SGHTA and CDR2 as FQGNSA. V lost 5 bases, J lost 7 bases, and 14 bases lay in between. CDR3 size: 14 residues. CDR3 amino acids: CASSDGGRREKLFF. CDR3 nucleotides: TGTGCCAGCAGCGATGGGGGCCGGCGTGAAAAACTGTTTTTT.

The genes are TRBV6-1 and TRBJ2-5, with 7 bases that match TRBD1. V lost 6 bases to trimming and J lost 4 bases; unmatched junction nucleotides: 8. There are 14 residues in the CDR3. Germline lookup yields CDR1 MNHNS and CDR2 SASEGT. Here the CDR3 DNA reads TGTGCCAGCAGCTACGACAGGGTGTCAGAGACCCAGTACTTC. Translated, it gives CASSYDRVSETQYF.

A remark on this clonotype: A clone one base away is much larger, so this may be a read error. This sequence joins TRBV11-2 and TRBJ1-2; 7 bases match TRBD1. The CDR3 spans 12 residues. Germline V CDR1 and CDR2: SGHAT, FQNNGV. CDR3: CAGSLSTGQPNF. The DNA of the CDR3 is TGTGCCGGCAGCTTATCGACGGGACAGCCGAACTTC.

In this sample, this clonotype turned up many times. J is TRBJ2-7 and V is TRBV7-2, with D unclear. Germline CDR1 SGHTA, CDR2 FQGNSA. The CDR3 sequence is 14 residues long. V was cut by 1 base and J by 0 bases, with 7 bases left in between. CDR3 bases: TGTGCCAGCAGCTTAGGGGTGCACTCCTACGAGCAGTACTTC. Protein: CASSLGVHSYEQYF.

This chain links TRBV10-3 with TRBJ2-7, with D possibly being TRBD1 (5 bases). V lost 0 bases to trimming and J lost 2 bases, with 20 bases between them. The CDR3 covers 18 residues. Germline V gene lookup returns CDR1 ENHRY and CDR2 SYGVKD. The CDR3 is CAISESLRGKGNPYEQYF. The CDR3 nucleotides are TGTGCCATCAGTGAGTCGTTAAGGGGTAAAGGGAACCCCTACGAGCAGTACTTC.

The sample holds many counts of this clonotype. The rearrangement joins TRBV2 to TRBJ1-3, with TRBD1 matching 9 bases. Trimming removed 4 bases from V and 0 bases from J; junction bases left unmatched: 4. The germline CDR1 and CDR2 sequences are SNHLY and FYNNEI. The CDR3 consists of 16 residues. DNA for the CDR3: TGTGCCAGCAGTGGACAGGGGGTGCCCTCTGGAAACACCATATATTTT. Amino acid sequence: CASSGQGVPSGNTIYF.

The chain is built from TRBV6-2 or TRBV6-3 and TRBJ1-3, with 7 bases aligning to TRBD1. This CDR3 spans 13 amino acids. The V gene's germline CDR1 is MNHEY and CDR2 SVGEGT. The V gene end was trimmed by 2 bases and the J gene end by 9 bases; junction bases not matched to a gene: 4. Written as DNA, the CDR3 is TGTGCCAGCAGTTACCAGACAGGGTCCACCATATATTTT. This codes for CASSYQTGSTIYF.

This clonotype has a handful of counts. The CDR3 spells CASSMYLGSEQYF. CDR3 coding DNA: TGTGCCAGTAGTATGTATTTGGGGAGCGAGCAGTACTTC. V is TRBV19 and J is TRBJ2-7, with TRBD2 as a possible D gene (5 bases). Per the germline V gene, CDR1 is LNHDA and CDR2 is SQIVND (reference sequence). V lost 3 bases, J lost 6 bases, and 12 bases lay in between. This CDR3 spans 13 amino acids.

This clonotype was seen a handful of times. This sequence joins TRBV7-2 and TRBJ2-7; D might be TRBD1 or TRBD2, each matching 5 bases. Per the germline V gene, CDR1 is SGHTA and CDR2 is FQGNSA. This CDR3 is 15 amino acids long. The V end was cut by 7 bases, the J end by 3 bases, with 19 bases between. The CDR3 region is CASTYRSGPYYEQYF. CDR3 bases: TGTGCCAGCACTTATCGATCGGGACCATACTACGAGCAGTACTTC.

CDR3 sequence (DNA): TGTGCCATCAGTGCGACAGGTTCGAACACCGGGGAGCTGTTTTTT. It yields the protein CAISATGSNTGELFF. This chain links TRBV10-3 with TRBJ2-2, with a weak D call TRBD1 (6 bases). V lost 4 bases and J lost 0, with 9 bases in between. The CDR3 has 15 amino acids. Germline V lookup: CDR1 ENHRY, CDR2 SYGVKD.

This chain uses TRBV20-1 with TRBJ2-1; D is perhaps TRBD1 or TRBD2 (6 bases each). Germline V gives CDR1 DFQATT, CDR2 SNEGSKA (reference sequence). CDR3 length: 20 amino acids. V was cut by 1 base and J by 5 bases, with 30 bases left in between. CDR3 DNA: TGCAGTGCTAGAGGGTATGGGGGGCAGGAAACAATGGTGCTCGACAATGAGCAGTTCTTC. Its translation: CSARGYGGQETMVLDNEQFF.

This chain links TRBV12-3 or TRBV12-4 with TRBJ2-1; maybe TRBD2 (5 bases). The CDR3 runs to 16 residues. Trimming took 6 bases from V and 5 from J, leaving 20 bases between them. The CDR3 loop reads CASSVVSGFGDNEQFF. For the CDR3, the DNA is TGTGCCAGCAGCGTAGTTTCGGGGTTCGGAGACAATGAGCAGTTCTTC.

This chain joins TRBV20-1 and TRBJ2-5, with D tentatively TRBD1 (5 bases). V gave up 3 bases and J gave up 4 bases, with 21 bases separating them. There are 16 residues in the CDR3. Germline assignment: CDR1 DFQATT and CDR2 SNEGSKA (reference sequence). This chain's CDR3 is CSARDIQDGSGETQYF. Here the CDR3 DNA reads TGCAGTGCTAGGGATATACAGGACGGATCGGGAGAGACCCAGTACTTC.

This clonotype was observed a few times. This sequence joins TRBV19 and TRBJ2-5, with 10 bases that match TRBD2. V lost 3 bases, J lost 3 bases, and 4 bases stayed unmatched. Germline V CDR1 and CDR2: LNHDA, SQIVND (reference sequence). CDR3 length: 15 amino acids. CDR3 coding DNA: TGTGCCAGTAGTATGCTAGCGGGAGAAGAAGAGACCCAGTACTTC. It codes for CASSMLAGEEETQYF.

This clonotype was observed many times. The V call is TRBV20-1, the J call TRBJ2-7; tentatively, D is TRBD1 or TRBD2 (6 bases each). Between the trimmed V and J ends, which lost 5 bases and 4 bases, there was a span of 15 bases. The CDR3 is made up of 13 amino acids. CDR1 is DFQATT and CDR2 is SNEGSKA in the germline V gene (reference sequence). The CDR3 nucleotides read TGCAGTGCTGGGGACACCGGAGGGTACGAGCAGTACTTC. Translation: CSAGDTGGYEQYF.

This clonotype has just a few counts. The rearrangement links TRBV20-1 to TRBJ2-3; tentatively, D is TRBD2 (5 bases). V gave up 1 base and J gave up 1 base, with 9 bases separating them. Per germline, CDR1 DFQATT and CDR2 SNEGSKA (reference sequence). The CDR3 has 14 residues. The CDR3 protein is CSARGGSGTDTQYF. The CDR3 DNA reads TGCAGTGCTAGAGGGGGTAGCGGCACAGATACGCAGTATTTT.

The CDR3 DNA reads TGTGCCAGCAGCCAAGACCGAACGGGAGGGGCGTACAATGAGCAGTTCTTC. Its translation is CASSQDRTGGAYNEQFF. The rearrangement uses TRBV3-1 and TRBJ2-1, with 8 positions matching TRBD2. The germline V gene has CDR1 LGHDT and CDR2 YNNKEL (reference sequence). The CDR3 covers 17 residues. Losses at the gene ends were 0 bases for V and 4 bases for J; bases not matched to a gene: 8.

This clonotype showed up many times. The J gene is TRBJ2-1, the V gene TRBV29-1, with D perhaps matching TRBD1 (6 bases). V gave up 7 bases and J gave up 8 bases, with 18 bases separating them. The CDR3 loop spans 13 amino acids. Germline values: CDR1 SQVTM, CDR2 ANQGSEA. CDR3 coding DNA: TGCAGCGGCTTGGGACAATCGCTCTATGAGCAGTTCTTC. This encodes CSGLGQSLYEQFF.

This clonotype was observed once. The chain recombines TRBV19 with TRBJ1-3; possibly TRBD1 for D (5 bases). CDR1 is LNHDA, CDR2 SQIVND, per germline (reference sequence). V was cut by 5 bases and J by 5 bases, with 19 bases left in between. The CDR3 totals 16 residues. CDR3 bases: TGTGCCAGTAGTTGGACACTCCGGGAATTCAGAAACACCATATATTTT. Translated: CASSWTLREFRNTIYF.

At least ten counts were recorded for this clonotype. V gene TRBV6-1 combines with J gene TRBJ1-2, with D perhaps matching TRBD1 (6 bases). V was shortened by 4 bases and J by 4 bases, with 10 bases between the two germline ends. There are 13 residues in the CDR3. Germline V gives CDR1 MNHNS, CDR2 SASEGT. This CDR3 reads CASSARDIYGYTF. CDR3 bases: TGTGCCAGCAGTGCCCGGGACATCTATGGCTACACCTTC.